This T cell receptor beta chain appears in the sequencing data of a study of spatial heterogeneity in lung cancer. Study details: Every unique TCR and UMI combination, on average, appeared more than ten times in raw reads.

Every TCR cDNA molecule bore its own unique molecular identifier. Each CDR3 protein is one row after TCRdb ran MiXCR on the 5' RACE reads. In the table there are about 26,000 distinct CDR3 sequences, 13% of which are singletons. Per the germline V gene, CDR1 is SGHVS and CDR2 is FQNEAQ. The ends were cut back, 6 bases at V and 1 base at J, with 15 bases in the middle. This CDR3 spans 16 amino acids. Study findings and constraints: Ubiquitous expanded tumor TCRs were seen in blood more at resection than at follow-up.

Time point indicated: sample taken at primary tumor resection. Researchers sequenced whole RNA taken from tumor, nontumor lung or frozen PBMC without sorting. In this sample, this clonotype turned up many times. Its antigen is not identified. The receptor was derived from a female donor with early-stage non-small cell lung cancer. The chain links TRBV7-8 to TRBJ2-2; TRBD2 is a possible D gene (7 bases). The starting material was PBMCs, obtained at surgery. CDR3 sequence reads: CASSFFGGRNTGELFF. The CDR3 DNA is TGTGCCAGCAGTTTCTTCGGGGGGCGGAACACCGGGGAGCTGTTTTTT.